Shown below are 20 T cell receptor beta chains from a single sample sequenced in a study of cytomegalovirus exposure and HLA in healthy donors. Use of 60 Vbeta and 13 Jbeta primers characterized the PCR. The repertoire was sequenced with immunoSEQ multiplex PCR; TCRdb's copy has only in-frame clones and lacks some. Of 110,000 or so clones detected, approximately 67% appear once; the ten largest clones hold roughly 8.3%. The sample was PBMCs. All receptors derive from a young man in good health and CMV-seropositive.

J is TRBJ1-3 and V is TRBV5-6; D call uncertain. This CDR3 comprises 13 residues. V lost 0 bases and J 8 bases, leaving 9 bases between the germline ends. The V gene's germline CDR1 is SGHDT and CDR2 YYEEEE. The CDR3 DNA reads as TGTGCCAGCAGCTTGGCGAGGGCGGACACCATATATTTT. Translated: CASSLARADTIYF.

The genes are TRBV10-3 and TRBJ2-5, with 8 positions matching TRBD1. CDR1 ENHRY and CDR2 SYGVKD come from the germline V gene. The CDR3 has 15 residues. The ends lost 2 bases at V and 6 bases at J; junction bases unmatched: 8. The CDR3 is CAISEDRGAWQTQYF. CDR3 nucleotide sequence: TGTGCCATCAGTGAGGACAGGGGAGCGTGGCAGACCCAGTACTTC.

V usage is TRBV7-9 and J usage is TRBJ2-7; 8 nucleotides align to TRBD2. The CDR3 sequence is 14 residues long. Losses at the gene ends were 2 bases for V and 0 bases for J; bases not matched to a gene: 0. Germline CDR1 and CDR2: SEHNR and FQNEAQ (reference sequence). DNA of the CDR3: TGTGCCAGCAGCTTAACTAGCGGCTCCTACGAGCAGTACTTC. Protein sequence: CASSLTSGSYEQYF.

This chain links TRBV2 with TRBJ1-4; TRBD1 is a possible D gene (5 bases). Trimming took 8 bases from V and 4 from J, leaving 14 bases between them. The CDR3 has 14 residues. Germline V gene lookup returns CDR1 SNHLY and CDR2 FYNNEI. The CDR3, as DNA: TGTGCCAGCCAAAGAAGACAGCTTAATGAAAAACTGTTTTTT. Encoded protein: CASQRRQLNEKLFF.

The chain carries TRBV7-9 and TRBJ2-5; the match to TRBD1 covers 7 bases. The CDR3 loop spans 14 amino acids. V trimming: 5 bases; J trimming: 1 base; junction bases outside the gene matches: 4. Germline CDR1 is SEHNR and CDR2 is FQNEAQ (reference sequence). The chain's CDR3 is CASSPQGTQETQYF. The CDR3 DNA sequence: TGTGCCAGCAGCCCACAGGGGACCCAAGAGACCCAGTACTTC.

The chain combines TRBV6-6 with TRBJ2-3; D possibly corresponds to TRBD1 (5 bases). V shed 0 bases and J shed 4 bases, with 11 bases lying between them. Germline V gene lookup returns CDR1 MNHNY and CDR2 SVGAGI (reference sequence). CDR3 length: 15 amino acids. The DNA of the CDR3 is TGTGCCAGCAGTTACTCGGGGCAGGCGGCAGATACGCAGTATTTT. Translation: CASSYSGQAADTQYF.

This clone was recorded only once. The chain uses TRBV7-8 and TRBJ1-2, with TRBD1 identical over 8 bases. This CDR3 has 16 residues. The germline V gene has CDR1 SGHVS and CDR2 FQNEAQ. The junction had 11 bases not matched to a gene; V was cut back by 1 base and J by 7 bases. This CDR3 reads CASSLETGGRTGGYTF. The CDR3 coding sequence is TGTGCCAGCAGCTTAGAAACAGGGGGTAGAACGGGTGGCTACACCTTC.

The chain links TRBV6-6 to TRBJ1-2; 8 nucleotides match TRBD1. CDR1 MNHNY and CDR2 SVGAGI come from the germline V gene (reference sequence). The V segment lost 7 bases and the J segment 2 bases; nucleotides outside the gene matches: 3. This CDR3 contains 13 residues. The chain's CDR3 is CASNRGENYGYTF. The CDR3 DNA follows: TGTGCCAGCAACAGGGGGGAAAACTATGGCTACACCTTC.

The chain has TRBV18 and TRBJ2-1; 10 nucleotides match TRBD1. Trimming at V came to 1 base and at J to 10 bases, leaving 10 bases not matched to a gene. There are 16 residues in the CDR3. Germline V CDR1 and CDR2: KGHSH, LQKENI. CDR3 bases: TGTGCCAGCTCACCACTGACAGGGGGCGCGGTTGGGGAGCAGTTCTTC. Amino acids: CASSPLTGGAVGEQFF.

The V call is TRBV5-1, the J call TRBJ2-3, with 14 nucleotides matching TRBD2. Trimming took 4 bases from V and 0 from J; bases not matched to a gene: 7. CDR1 is SGHRS and CDR2 is YFSETQ in the germline V gene. This CDR3 region has 18 residues. The DNA of the CDR3 is TGCGCCAGCAGCCGATCGACTAGCGGGGGGGTTAGCACAGATACGCAGTATTTT. Its translation: CASSRSTSGGVSTDTQYF. Based on the CDR3 plus reference TRBV5-1 and TRBJ2-3, the full variable domain is KAGVTQTPRYLIKTRGQQVTLSCSPISGHRSVSWYQQTPGQGLQFLFEYFSETQRNKGNFPGRFSGRQFSNSRSEMNVSTLELGDSALYLCASSRSTSGGVSTDTQYFGPGTRLTVL.

The rearrangement links TRBV19 to TRBJ1-1; possible D gene TRBD1, 6 bases. V was shortened by 2 bases and J by 0 bases, with 13 bases between the two germline ends. Germline V gene data show CDR1 as LNHDA and CDR2 as SQIVND (reference sequence). There are 16 residues in the CDR3. CDR3: CASSISGQRMNTEAFF. DNA for the CDR3: TGTGCCAGTAGTATATCCGGACAGCGAATGAACACTGAAGCTTTCTTT. Drawing the rest from reference TRBV19 and TRBJ1-1, the complete variable domain is DGGITQSPKYLFRKEGQNVTLSCEQNLNHDAMYWYRQDPGQGLRLIYYSQIVNDFQKGDIAEGYSVSREKKESFPLTVTSAQKNPTAFYLCASSISGQRMNTEAFFGQGTRLTVV.

The V gene is TRBV7-2, the J gene TRBJ2-3; TRBD2 agrees at 14 bases. J lost 4 bases, V lost 6 bases, and 12 bases had no gene match. Looked up from germline, CDR1 is SGHTA and CDR2 is FQGNSA. The CDR3 sequence is 18 residues long. In nucleotides, the CDR3 is TGTGCCAGCAGTTACAGACTAGCGGGGGGGCCAATACCAGATACGCAGTATTTT. It codes for CASSYRLAGGPIPDTQYF.

This clone was picked up a small number of times. The rearrangement links TRBV5-1 to TRBJ1-1, with D unclear. The CDR3 is 14 residues long. The germline CDR1 and CDR2 sequences are SGHRS and YFSETQ. V was shortened by 4 bases and J by 0 bases, with 10 bases between the two germline ends. CDR3 region: CASSEGGVNTEAFF. CDR3 nucleotide sequence: TGCGCCAGCAGCGAGGGTGGGGTGAACACTGAAGCTTTCTTT.

The CDR3 region has the DNA TGTGCCAGCAGCTTTAGCTGGGTCGGGAAACAGACCCAGTACTTC. It encodes CASSFSWVGKQTQYF. J is TRBJ2-5 and V is TRBV7-2; a possible D gene is TRBD2 (5 bases). CDR3 length: 15 residues. Looked up from germline, CDR1 is SGHTA and CDR2 is FQGNSA. Trimming removed 3 bases at V and 6 bases at J, with 17 bases between.

This chain links TRBV4-1 with TRBJ2-1; D possibly corresponds to TRBD1 (5 bases). Per germline, CDR1 MGHRA and CDR2 YSYEKL. CDR3 size: 15 residues. V was pared by 4 bases and J by 0 bases, with 10 bases between. CDR3 sequence: CASSPTAGSYNEQFF. CDR3 bases: TGCGCCAGCAGCCCGACAGCCGGCTCCTACAATGAGCAGTTCTTC.

The chain has TRBV12-5 and TRBJ2-1, with 16 bases lining up with TRBD2. The V segment lost 1 base and the J segment 4 bases; nucleotides outside the gene matches: 7. There are 19 residues in the CDR3. Germline CDR1 and CDR2: LGHNT and FRNRAP. The CDR3 protein is CASGLEGLAGGVIYNEQFF. For the CDR3, the DNA is TGTGCTAGTGGTTTGGAGGGACTAGCGGGGGGGGTTATTTACAATGAGCAGTTCTTC.

This chain links TRBV9 with TRBJ2-1; TRBD2 aligns across 8 bases. Germline V gives CDR1 SGDLS, CDR2 YYNGEE. V was clipped by 3 bases and J by 4 bases; unmatched bases: 9. CDR3 size: 16 residues. CDR3 nucleotides: TGTGCCAGCAGCGGACGACCGGGACTAGGTTACAATGAGCAGTTCTTC. It specifies CASSGRPGLGYNEQFF. Complete variable domain (other parts from reference TRBV9 and TRBJ2-1): DSGVTQTPKHLITATGQRVTLRCSPRSGDLSVYWYQQSLDQGLQFLIQYYNGEERAKGNILERFSAQQFPDLHSELNLSSLELGDSALYFCASSGRPGLGYNEQFFGPGTRLTVL.

For this clone: One junction end disagrees with the germline gene, perhaps due to a read error. The identical CDR3 is also encoded by other nucleotide sequences in the sample. The chain combines TRBV28 with TRBJ1-6; D gene unclear. Germline CDR1 MDHEN, CDR2 SYDVKM. The CDR3 totals 14 residues. The CDR3 DNA follows: TGTGCCAGCACCCCGGGCGGGTGGAATTCACCCCTTCACTTT. As protein: CASTPGGWNSPLHF.

The gene calls are TRBV9 and TRBJ1-6; D is undetermined. V lost 4 bases and J 9 bases, leaving 11 bases between the germline ends. Germline V gene sequence: CDR1 SGDLS, CDR2 YYNGEE. This CDR3 region has 13 residues. The DNA of the CDR3 is TGTGCCAGCAGCCCAAGTAGAGTTTCACCCCTCCACTTT. Protein product: CASSPSRVSPLHF.

This CDR3 is CASSRGGFTDTQYF. CDR3 DNA: TGTGCCAGCAGCCGGGGGGGGTTCACAGATACGCAGTATTTT. This chain uses TRBV11-3 with TRBJ2-3; 8 bases are a match to TRBD2. CDR1 is SGHNT and CDR2 is YENEEA in the germline V gene. V was clipped by 5 bases and J by 2 bases; unmatched bases: 3. The CDR3 is 14 residues long.